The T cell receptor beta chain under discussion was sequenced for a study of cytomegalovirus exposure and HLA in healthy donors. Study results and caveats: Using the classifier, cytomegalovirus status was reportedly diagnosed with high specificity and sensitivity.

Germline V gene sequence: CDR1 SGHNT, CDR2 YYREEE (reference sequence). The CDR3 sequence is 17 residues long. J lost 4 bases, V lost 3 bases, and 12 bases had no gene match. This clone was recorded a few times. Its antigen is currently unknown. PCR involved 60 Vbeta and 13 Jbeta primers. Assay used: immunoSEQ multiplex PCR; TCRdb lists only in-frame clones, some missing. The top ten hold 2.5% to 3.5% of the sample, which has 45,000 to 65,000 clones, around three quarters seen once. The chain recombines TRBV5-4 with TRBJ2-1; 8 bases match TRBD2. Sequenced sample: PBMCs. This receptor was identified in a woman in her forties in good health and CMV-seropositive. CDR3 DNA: TGTGCCAGCAGCTCGGAGGGGAGCGGGGGTCTTTACAATGAGCAGTTCTTC. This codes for CASSSEGSGGLYNEQFF.